This is a list of T cell receptor beta chains from one sample in a study of T cells in localized non-small cell lung cancer. Only in-frame clones appear in the TCRdb table, and some are missing; sequencing was by immunoSEQ multiplex PCR. The repertoire holds roughly 15,000 clones, approximately 90% seen once, with 27% in the top ten. The sample was peripheral blood, taken before any cancer treatment. Receptors originate from a female donor older than 55 with stage III squamous cell lung carcinoma. The CDR3 runs from the conserved cysteine through the conserved F or W. D genes are given only for firm matches. Clone sizes are given selectively: once, few, many, or a class where the clone is expanded.

v_gene	d_gene	j_gene	abundance	CDR3nt	CDR3aa
TRBV18	.	TRBJ2-5	.	TGTGCCAGCTCACCGGTACCCGGGACAAGAGTTTTCACCCAGTACTTC	CASSPVPGTRVFTQYF
TRBV15	TRBD1	TRBJ1-5	once	TGTGCCACCAGCAGGGACAGGGAAGCGCAGCCCCAGCATTTT	CATSRDREAQPQHF
TRBV7-2	TRBD1	TRBJ2-7	.	TGTGCCAGCAGCGGCGGCCGGGACAGCCACTACGAGCAGTACTTC	CASSGGRDSHYEQYF
TRBV13	TRBD2	TRBJ2-3	.	TGTGCCAGCAGCTTAGGGCGGGGGATCGATACGCAGTATTTT	CASSLGRGIDTQYF
TRBV6-5	TRBD2	TRBJ2-7	.	TGTGCCAGCAGTTACGAGCGGGGGGCGTCCTACGAGCAGTACTTC	CASSYERGASYEQYF
TRBV19	.	TRBJ2-3	.	TGTGCCAGTAGTCCCTTAGCGGAGGTAGCAGATACGCAGTATTTT	CASSPLAEVADTQYF
TRBV18	TRBD1	TRBJ1-2	.	TGTGCCAGCTCACCCTGGACAGGGACGGATGGCTACACCTTC	CASSPWTGTDGYTF
TRBV11-3	.	TRBJ1-6	.	TGTGCCAGCAGCCCGCATAAACCATTATCACCCCTCCACTTT	CASSPHKPLSPLHF
TRBV7-2	.	TRBJ1-1	.	TGTGCCAGCAGCTTCACAGGGAACACTGAAGCTTTCTTT	CASSFTGNTEAFF
TRBV30	.	TRBJ1-1	.	TGTGCCTGGAGTCTCGCGATGGGCCTGAACACTGAAGCTTTCTTT	CAWSLAMGLNTEAFF
TRBV6-1	.	TRBJ1-5	once	TGTGCCAGCAACGTACAGGTGAACAATCAGCCCCAGCATTTT	CASNVQVNNQPQHF
TRBV4-2	TRBD2	TRBJ2-2	.	TGTGCCAGCAGCCGCGACGGGACTAGCGGGGGGATGGGGACCGGGGAGCTGTTTTTT	CASSRDGTSGGMGTGELFF
TRBV7-2	.	TRBJ2-5	.	TGTGCCAGCAGCCTTGCGGGGTTTAAAGAGACCCAGTACTTC	CASSLAGFKETQYF
TRBV2	.	TRBJ1-2	.	TGTGCCAGCAGTGATGGGTACAGCCCCTATGGCTACACCTTC	CASSDGYSPYGYTF
TRBV5-6	.	TRBJ1-1	medium-sized	TGTGCCAGCAGCTTAGATCTAAACACTGAAGCTTTCTTT	CASSLDLNTEAFF
TRBV5-4	.	TRBJ2-1	once	TGTGCCAGCAGCGCTGTCGTTTGGGGAAACAATGAGCAGTTCTTC	CASSAVVWGNNEQFF
TRBV7-9	.	TRBJ1-4	.	TGTGCCAGCACCCCCGAGGGGGTGGAAAAACTGTTTTTT	CASTPEGVEKLFF
TRBV5-1	.	TRBJ1-5	once	TGCGCCAGCAGCTTGGAGGGAGGCCATCAGCCCCAGCATTTT	CASSLEGGHQPQHF
TRBV5-1	TRBD1	TRBJ1-2	once	TGCGCCAGCAGCTGGGGGACAGGGGAGGACTATGGCTACACCTTC	CASSWGTGEDYGYTF
TRBV7-9	.	TRBJ2-7	.	TGTGCCAGCAGCTTATGGGGGGGCAGCGACGAGCAGTACTTC	CASSLWGGSDEQYF
TRBV28	TRBD1	TRBJ2-5	.	TGTGCCAGCAGTTCCGCAGGGGGCGGGAAGACCCAGTACTTC	CASSSAGGGKTQYF
TRBV9	TRBD1	TRBJ1-1	once	TGTGCCAGCGGGGCCGGACAGGGGGCGACTGAAGCTTTCTTT	CASGAGQGATEAFF
TRBV5-1	TRBD1	TRBJ1-4	.	TGCGCCAGCAGCACATCCGGACAGGGACAAAATGAAAAACTGTTTTTT	CASSTSGQGQNEKLFF
TRBV7-2	TRBD1	TRBJ2-5	.	TGTGCCAGCAGCTTCGGGACAGGGAAAGAGACCCAGTACTTC	CASSFGTGKETQYF
TRBV2	.	TRBJ2-5	.	TGTGCCAGCAGTGAGCGCCGTGGGGGTGCAGAGACCCAGTACTTC	CASSERRGGAETQYF
TRBV19	TRBD1	TRBJ1-5	.	TGTGCCAGTAGAACCTCGTCCGGGACAGGGGGCTCGCCCCAGCATTTT	CASRTSSGTGGSPQHF
TRBV7-9	TRBD2	TRBJ2-1	once	TGTGCGACCCGGGGAGGGCCCTACAATGAGCAGTTCTTC	CATRGGPYNEQFF
TRBV30	TRBD2	TRBJ2-3	.	TGTGCCTGGAGGACTAGCGGGAGTACAGATACGCAGTATTTT	CAWRTSGSTDTQYF
TRBV18	TRBD1	TRBJ1-2	.	TGTGCCAGCTCACCCGGACAGGCGAACTATGGCTACACCTTC	CASSPGQANYGYTF
TRBV4-1	.	TRBJ2-3	.	TGCGCCAGCAGCCGAAGTGCAGGAGGGTCCCTTGGCCGCGATACGCAGTATTTT	CASSRSAGGSLGRDTQYF
TRBV7-2	.	TRBJ2-5	.	TGTGCCAGCAGTCCAGCGGACGGGATTGGGGGTAGGCCCCAGTACTTC	CASSPADGIGGRPQYF
TRBV27	.	TRBJ1-2	.	TGTGCCAGCAGTTCAAACTTGGACAGTGGTGGCTACACCTTC	CASSSNLDSGGYTF
TRBV27	.	TRBJ1-1	.	TGTGCCAGCAGTTTCGGCGGGGGCACTGAAGCTTTCTTT	CASSFGGGTEAFF
TRBV18	TRBD1	TRBJ2-1	.	TGTGCCAGCTCACCGGACAGGGACCATGAGCAGTTCTTC	CASSPDRDHEQFF
TRBV5-6	TRBD2	TRBJ2-5	.	TGTGCCAGCAGCTTGGATAGCGGGAGAGGTGGGGAGACCCAGTACTTC	CASSLDSGRGGETQYF
TRBV18	TRBD1	TRBJ1-1	.	TGTGCCAGCTCACCGAACAGGGGGAACACTGAAGCTTTCTTT	CASSPNRGNTEAFF
TRBV5-1	.	TRBJ2-1	.	TGCGCCAGCAGCTTGGCCGCTGACAATCGCCTCAATGAGCAGTTCTTC	CASSLAADNRLNEQFF
TRBV28	.	TRBJ2-5	.	TGTGCCAGCAGTTTCCAAGAGACCCAGTACTTC	CASSFQETQYF
TRBV2	TRBD2	TRBJ2-3	.	TGTGCCAGCAGTGTGGGGCGGGGGGGAACAGATACGCAGTATTTT	CASSVGRGGTDTQYF
TRBV11-2	TRBD1	TRBJ2-5	.	TGTGCCAGCAGCTTCGCCGGGACAGGCGGAGAGACCCAGTACTTC	CASSFAGTGGETQYF
TRBV19	TRBD1	TRBJ1-5	.	TGTGCCAGTAGTACAATGGGACAGAGGGCCAATCAGCCCCAGCATTTT	CASSTMGQRANQPQHF
TRBV30	.	TRBJ2-2	.	TGTGCCTGGAGTGAATTAGTTGGGGCAGACACCGGGGAGCTGTTTTTT	CAWSELVGADTGELFF
TRBV5-1	TRBD1	TRBJ2-7	.	TGCGCCAGCAGCTTGGTTGCGGGACAGGTATACGAGCAGTACTTC	CASSLVAGQVYEQYF
TRBV5-5	.	TRBJ2-7	.	TGTGCCAGCAGCTTGCCGGGCTACGAGCAGTACTTC	CASSLPGYEQYF
TRBV5-1	TRBD1	TRBJ1-4	.	TGCGCCAGCAGCTGGCAGGGGGCCGCTAATGAAAAACTGTTTTTT	CASSWQGAANEKLFF
TRBV13	.	TRBJ2-2	.	TGTGCCAGCAGCACCCAAGGGGGCACCGGGGAGCTGTTTTTT	CASSTQGGTGELFF
TRBV4-1	.	TRBJ2-7	.	TGCGCCAGCAAAGAGGCTCTAGGGAGCTCCTACGAGCAGTACTTC	CASKEALGSSYEQYF
TRBV7-3	.	TRBJ2-3	.	TGTGCCAGCAGCGCCAGGACTTTTCCCACAGATACGCAGTATTTT	CASSARTFPTDTQYF